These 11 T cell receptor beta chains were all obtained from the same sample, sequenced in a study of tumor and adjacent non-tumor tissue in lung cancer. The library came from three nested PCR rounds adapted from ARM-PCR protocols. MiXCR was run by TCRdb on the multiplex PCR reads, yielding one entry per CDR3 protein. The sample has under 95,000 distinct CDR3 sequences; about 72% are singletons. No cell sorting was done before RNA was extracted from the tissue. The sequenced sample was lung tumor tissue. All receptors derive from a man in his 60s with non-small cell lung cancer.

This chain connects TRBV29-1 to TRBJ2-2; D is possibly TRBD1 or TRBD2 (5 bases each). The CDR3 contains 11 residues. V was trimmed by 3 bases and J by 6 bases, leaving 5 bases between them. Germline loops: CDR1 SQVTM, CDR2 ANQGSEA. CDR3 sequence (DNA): TGCAGCGTTGAGGGGGCCGGGGAGCTGTTTTTT. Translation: CSVEGAGELFF.

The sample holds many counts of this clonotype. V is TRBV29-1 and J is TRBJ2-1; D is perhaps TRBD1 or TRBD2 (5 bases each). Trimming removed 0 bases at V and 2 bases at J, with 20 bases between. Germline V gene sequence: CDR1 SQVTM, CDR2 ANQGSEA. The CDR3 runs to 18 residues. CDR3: CSVEDGTSFSRAYNEQFF. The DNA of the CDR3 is TGCAGCGTTGAAGATGGGACCTCATTCAGCCGGGCCTACAATGAGCAGTTCTTC.

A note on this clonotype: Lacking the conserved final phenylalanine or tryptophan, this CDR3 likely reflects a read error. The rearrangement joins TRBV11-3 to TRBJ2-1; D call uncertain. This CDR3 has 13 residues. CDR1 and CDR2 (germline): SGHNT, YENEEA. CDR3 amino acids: CAGSLDLGDEQFI. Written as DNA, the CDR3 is TGTGCCGGCAGCTTAGATTTAGGAGATGAGCAGTTCATC.

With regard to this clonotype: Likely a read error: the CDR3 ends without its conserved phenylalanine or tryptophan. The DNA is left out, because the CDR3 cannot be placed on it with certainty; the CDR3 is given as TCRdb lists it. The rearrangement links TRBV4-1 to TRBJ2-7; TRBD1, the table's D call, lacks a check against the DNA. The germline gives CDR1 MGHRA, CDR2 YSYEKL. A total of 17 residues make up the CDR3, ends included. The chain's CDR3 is CASSQEVGLSWSYEQYY.

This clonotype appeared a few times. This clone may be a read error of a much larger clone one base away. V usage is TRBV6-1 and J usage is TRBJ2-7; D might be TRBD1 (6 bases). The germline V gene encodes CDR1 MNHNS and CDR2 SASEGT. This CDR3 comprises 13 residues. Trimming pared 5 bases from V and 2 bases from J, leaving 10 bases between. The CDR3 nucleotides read TGTGCCAGCAGTACAGGGAGCCCCTACGAGCAGTACTTC. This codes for CASSTGSPYEQYF.

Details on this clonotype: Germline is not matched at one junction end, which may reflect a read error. This CDR3 reads CTSSFGTHYQPQHF. For the CDR3, the DNA is TGTACCAGCAGTTTTGGCACTCACTATCAGCCCCAGCATTTT. This chain uses TRBV12-3 or TRBV12-4 with TRBJ1-5; D not resolved. The CDR3 is 14 amino acids.

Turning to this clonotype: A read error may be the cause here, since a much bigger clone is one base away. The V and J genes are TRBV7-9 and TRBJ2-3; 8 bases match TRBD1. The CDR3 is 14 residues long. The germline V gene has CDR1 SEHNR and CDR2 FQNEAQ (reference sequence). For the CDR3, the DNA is TGTGTCAGCAGCCCGGACAGGGACACAGATACGCAGTATTTT. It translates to CVSSPDRDTDTQYF.

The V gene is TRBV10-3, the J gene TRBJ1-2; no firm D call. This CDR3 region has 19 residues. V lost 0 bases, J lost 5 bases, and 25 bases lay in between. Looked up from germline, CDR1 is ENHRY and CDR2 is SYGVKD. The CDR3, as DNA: TGTGCCATCAGTGAGTCGACTCAATTTAACATAGGGATTCTGTATGGCTACACCTTC. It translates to CAISESTQFNIGILYGYTF.

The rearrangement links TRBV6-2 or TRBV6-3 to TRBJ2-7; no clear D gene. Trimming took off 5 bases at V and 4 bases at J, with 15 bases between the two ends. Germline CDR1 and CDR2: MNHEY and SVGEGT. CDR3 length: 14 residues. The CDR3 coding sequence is TGTGCCAGCAGTAGCCGGCAGGTCCCTTACGAGCAGTACTTC. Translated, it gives CASSSRQVPYEQYF.

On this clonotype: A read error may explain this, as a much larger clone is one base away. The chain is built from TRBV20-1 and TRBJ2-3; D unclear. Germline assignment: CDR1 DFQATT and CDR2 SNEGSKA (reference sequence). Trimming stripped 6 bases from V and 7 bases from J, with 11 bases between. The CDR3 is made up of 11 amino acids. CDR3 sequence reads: CSAGPVNTQYF. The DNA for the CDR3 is TGCAGTGCCGGGCCAGTAAATACGCAGTATTTT.

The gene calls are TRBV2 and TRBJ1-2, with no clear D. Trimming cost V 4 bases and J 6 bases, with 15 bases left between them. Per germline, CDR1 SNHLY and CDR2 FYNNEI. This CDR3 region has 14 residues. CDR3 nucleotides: TGTGCCAGCAGTGGAGACATGACTCGTCATGGCTACACCTTC. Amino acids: CASSGDMTRHGYTF.